The rows below give T cell receptor beta chains drawn from one sample of a study of blood T cell repertoires in COVID-19. Measured with immunoSEQ multiplex PCR; TCRdb has only the in-frame clones, and not every one. The sample carries around 200,000 clones, roughly 89% recorded once. Sequencing used peripheral blood. These receptors came from a woman aged 18-29 years who had recovered from COVID-19. CDR3s include the opening cysteine and the closing phenylalanine or tryptophan. D genes are given only for firm matches. Size tells how often a clone was seen (once, few, many) or the class of an expanded clone, and some rows leave it out.

clone size,CDR3 length,V gene,D gene,J gene,CDR3 protein,CDR3 DNA
NA,15,TRBV18,NA,TRBJ2-5,CASSPTTGTRETQYF,TGTGCCAGCTCACCTACCACAGGTACACGAGAGACCCAGTACTTC
NA,15,TRBV12-1,NA,TRBJ2-3,CASSRGTSIADTQYF,TGTGCCAGCAGCCGAGGGACTAGCATAGCAGATACGCAGTATTTT
once,15,TRBV24-1,NA,TRBJ2-2,CATSQPGSGPGELFF,TGTGCCACCAGCCAACCTGGGAGTGGCCCCGGGGAGCTGTTTTTT
NA,17,TRBV25-1,TRBD2,TRBJ2-2,CASSELAGGRKTGELFF,TGTGCCAGCAGTGAACTAGCGGGAGGCCGTAAGACCGGGGAGCTGTTTTTT
NA,17,TRBV9,TRBD2,TRBJ2-5,CASSEQASGGAGETQYF,TGTGCCAGCAGCGAACAGGCTAGCGGGGGGGCCGGGGAGACCCAGTACTTC
NA,11,TRBV2,NA,TRBJ2-1,CASSYNPEQFF,TGTGCCAGCAGTTACAACCCTGAGCAGTTCTTC
NA,15,TRBV7-2,NA,TRBJ1-1,CASSSRTGIGERAFF,TGTGCCAGCAGCTCCCGAACAGGGATCGGGGAAAGAGCTTTCTTT
NA,15,TRBV7-6,TRBD2,TRBJ2-7,CASSLASSGGSEQYF,TGTGCCAGCAGCTTAGCGTCGAGCGGGGGGAGCGAGCAGTACTTC
once,16,TRBV9,TRBD2,TRBJ2-5,CASSVGLAGTQETQYF,TGTGCCAGCAGCGTAGGACTAGCGGGGACACAAGAGACCCAGTACTTC
NA,15,TRBV9,TRBD1,TRBJ1-1,CASSTHGTVNTEAFF,TGTGCCAGCAGCACCCACGGGACAGTGAACACTGAAGCTTTCTTT
once,13,TRBV2,NA,TRBJ2-1,CASGLRAGAEQFF,TGTGCCAGCGGGCTGCGTGCGGGCGCCGAGCAGTTCTTC
NA,12,TRBV2,NA,TRBJ2-2,CASRRASGELFF,TGTGCCAGCAGGAGGGCCAGCGGGGAGCTGTTTTTT
NA,18,TRBV7-8,TRBD2,TRBJ2-1,CASSSSLKRPGGYNEQFF,TGTGCCAGCAGCTCCTCATTGAAGCGACCGGGGGGCTACAATGAGCAGTTCTTC
NA,11,TRBV20-1,NA,TRBJ2-3,CSAGLADTQYF,TGCAGTGCGGGACTGGCGGATACGCAGTATTTT
NA,12,TRBV5-4,NA,TRBJ2-7,CASSLAREVEYF,TGTGCCAGCAGCTTGGCAAGGGAGGTCGAGTACTTC
NA,16,TRBV18,TRBD1,TRBJ2-2,CASSPSGTVYTGELFF,TGTGCCAGCTCACCCTCCGGGACAGTTTACACCGGGGAGCTGTTTTTT
once,14,TRBV5-1,TRBD1,TRBJ1-6,CASAGQGEKSPLHF,TGCGCCAGCGCGGGACAGGGGGAAAAATCACCCCTCCACTTT
NA,16,TRBV10-3,TRBD1,TRBJ2-5,CAISESVTGGQETQYF,TGTGCCATCAGTGAGTCTGTTACAGGGGGCCAAGAGACCCAGTACTTC
NA,14,TRBV5-1,TRBD2,TRBJ2-7,CASSQGTSGYEQYF,TGCGCCAGCAGCCAAGGGACTAGCGGCTACGAGCAGTACTTC
NA,12,TRBV12-3/TRBV12-4,TRBD1,TRBJ2-7,CASSRQGYEQYF,TGTGCCAGCAGCCGACAGGGCTACGAGCAGTACTTC
once,17,TRBV7-2,NA,TRBJ2-2,CASSLDNRGGGTGELFF,TGTGCCAGCAGCTTAGACAACAGGGGAGGCGGCACCGGGGAGCTGTTTTTT
NA,15,TRBV27,NA,TRBJ1-6,CASTGGKPYNSPLHF,TGTGCCAGCACTGGAGGTAAACCCTATAATTCACCCCTCCACTTT
NA,13,TRBV18,NA,TRBJ1-1,CASAQGWITEAFF,TGTGCCAGCGCTCAGGGGTGGATCACTGAAGCTTTCTTT
NA,22,TRBV9,TRBD2,TRBJ2-3,CASSVTGGTSGKTLLRTDTQYF,TGTGCCAGCAGCGTAACGGGGGGGACTAGCGGGAAGACCCTCCTTAGGACAGATACGCAGTATTTT
NA,16,TRBV4-1,NA,TRBJ1-1,CASSQAARAINTEAFF,TGCGCCAGCAGCCAGGCGGCGCGGGCAATAAACACTGAAGCTTTCTTT
NA,15,TRBV6-6,TRBD2,TRBJ2-1,CASSSLAGGYNEQFF,TGTGCCAGCAGTTCCCTAGCGGGAGGGTACAATGAGCAGTTCTTC
NA,13,TRBV3-1/TRBV3-2,NA,TRBJ2-7,CASSRAENGEQYF,TGTGCCAGCAGCCGGGCAGAGAATGGTGAGCAGTACTTC